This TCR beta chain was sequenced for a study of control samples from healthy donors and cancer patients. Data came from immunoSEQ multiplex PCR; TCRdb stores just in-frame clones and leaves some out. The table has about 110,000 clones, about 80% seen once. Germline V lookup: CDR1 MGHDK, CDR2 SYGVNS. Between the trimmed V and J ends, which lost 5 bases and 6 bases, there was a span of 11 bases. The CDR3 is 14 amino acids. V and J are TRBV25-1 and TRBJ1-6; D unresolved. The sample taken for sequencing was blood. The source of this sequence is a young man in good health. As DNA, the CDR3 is TGTGCCAGCAGTTACACTTTTGTTAATTCACCCCTCCACTTT. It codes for CASSYTFVNSPLHF.